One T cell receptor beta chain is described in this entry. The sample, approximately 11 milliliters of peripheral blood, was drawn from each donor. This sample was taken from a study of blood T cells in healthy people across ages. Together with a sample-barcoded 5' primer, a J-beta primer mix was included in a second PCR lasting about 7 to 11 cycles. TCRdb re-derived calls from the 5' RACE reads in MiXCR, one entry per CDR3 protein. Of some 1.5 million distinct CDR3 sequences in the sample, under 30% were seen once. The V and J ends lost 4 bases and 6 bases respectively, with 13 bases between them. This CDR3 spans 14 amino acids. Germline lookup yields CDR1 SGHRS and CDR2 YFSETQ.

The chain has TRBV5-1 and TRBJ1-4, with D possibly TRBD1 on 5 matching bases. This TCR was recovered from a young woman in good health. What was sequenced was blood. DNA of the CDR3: TGCGCCAGCAGCCCGGGGGGGTCTGATGAAAAACTGTTTTTT. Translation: CASSPGGSDEKLFF.